The rows below give T cell receptor beta chains drawn from one sample of a study of Ad26.COV2.S vaccination and SARS-CoV-2 variants. Repertoires were generated with immunoSEQ multiplex PCR, while TCRdb's copy carries only in-frame clones and drops some. Of 350,000 to 600,000 clones in the sample, roughly nine tenths were seen once. The input for sequencing was peripheral blood, taken in a trial of Ad26.COV2.S vaccine versus placebo. The receptor source for this set is a person between 18 and 65 years old who received the Ad26.COV2.S COVID-19 vaccine or a placebo. CDR3s include the opening cysteine and the closing phenylalanine or tryptophan. D genes are given only for firm matches. Size values are once, few and many counts, or a class for expanded clones, and some rows have none.

J gene: TRBJ2-3
D gene: -
clone size: -
V gene: TRBV5-4
CDR3 protein: CASSYRLVETDTQYF
CDR3 DNA: TGTGCCAGCAGCTACCGACTAGTAGAAACAGATACGCAGTATTTT

J gene: TRBJ1-2
D gene: TRBD1
clone size: -
V gene: TRBV12-3/TRBV12-4
CDR3 protein: CASRQGQGYGYTF
CDR3 DNA: TGTGCCAGCAGACAGGGACAGGGTTATGGCTACACCTTC

J gene: TRBJ2-2
D gene: -
clone size: few
V gene: TRBV5-4
CDR3 protein: CASSLYGQNTGELFF
CDR3 DNA: TGTGCCAGCAGCTTGTATGGACAGAACACCGGGGAGCTGTTTTTT

J gene: TRBJ2-7
D gene: -
clone size: -
V gene: TRBV7-9
CDR3 protein: CASSSQGNYEQYF
CDR3 DNA: TGTGCCAGCAGCTCACAGGGTAACTACGAGCAGTACTTC

J gene: TRBJ1-6
D gene: -
clone size: -
V gene: TRBV11-2
CDR3 protein: CASSPGFSPLHF
CDR3 DNA: TGTGCCAGCAGCCCAGGGTTTTCACCCCTCCACTTT

J gene: TRBJ1-2
D gene: -
clone size: -
V gene: TRBV28
CDR3 protein: CASSLRSAGNYGYTF
CDR3 DNA: TGTGCCAGCAGTTTAAGGTCGGCAGGCAACTATGGCTACACCTTC

J gene: TRBJ1-1
D gene: TRBD1
clone size: -
V gene: TRBV10-3
CDR3 protein: CAIRAATGLSEAFF
CDR3 DNA: TGTGCCATCAGAGCTGCGACAGGGTTATCTGAAGCTTTCTTT

J gene: TRBJ2-5
D gene: TRBD2
clone size: -
V gene: TRBV4-1
CDR3 protein: CASSQEGRSGRLWGYQETQYF
CDR3 DNA: TGCGCCAGCAGCCAAGAGGGTCGAAGCGGGAGGTTATGGGGGTACCAAGAGACCCAGTACTTC

J gene: TRBJ2-2
D gene: TRBD2
clone size: -
V gene: TRBV5-1
CDR3 protein: CASSSLLAGGPSGELFF
CDR3 DNA: TGCGCCAGCAGCTCCCTTCTAGCGGGAGGGCCTTCCGGGGAGCTGTTTTTT

J gene: TRBJ1-2
D gene: -
clone size: -
V gene: TRBV6-2/TRBV6-3
CDR3 protein: CASSRWGGDDYGYTF
CDR3 DNA: TGTGCCAGCAGCCGATGGGGAGGGGACGACTATGGCTACACCTTC

J gene: TRBJ2-2
D gene: TRBD1
clone size: -
V gene: TRBV6-5
CDR3 protein: CASSRDRGLGELFF
CDR3 DNA: TGTGCCAGCAGTCGAGACAGGGGGCTAGGGGAGCTGTTTTTT

J gene: TRBJ2-2
D gene: TRBD1
clone size: -
V gene: TRBV7-2
CDR3 protein: CASSPRTGGTGELFF
CDR3 DNA: TGTGCCAGCAGCCCCAGGACAGGGGGTACCGGGGAGCTGTTTTTT

J gene: TRBJ1-6
D gene: -
clone size: -
V gene: TRBV4-3
CDR3 protein: CASSRGQLNSPLHF
CDR3 DNA: TGCGCCAGCAGCCGGGGACAACTTAATTCACCCCTCCACTTT

J gene: TRBJ2-1
D gene: TRBD1
clone size: -
V gene: TRBV11-3
CDR3 protein: CASSSGQGTYNEQFF
CDR3 DNA: TGTGCCAGCAGCTCGGGACAGGGGACCTACAATGAGCAGTTCTTC

J gene: TRBJ2-5
D gene: -
clone size: once
V gene: TRBV27
CDR3 protein: CASSQKATRETQYF
CDR3 DNA: TGTGCCAGCAGTCAAAAAGCCACCAGAGAGACCCAGTACTTC

J gene: TRBJ2-7
D gene: -
clone size: -
V gene: TRBV7-6
CDR3 protein: CASSPSEAYEQYF
CDR3 DNA: TGTGCCAGCAGCCCCTCAGAGGCCTACGAGCAGTACTTC

J gene: TRBJ2-1
D gene: -
clone size: -
V gene: TRBV25-1
CDR3 protein: CASSEYLLAGGDEQFF
CDR3 DNA: TGTGCCAGCAGTGAATATCTTTTGGCAGGGGGGGATGAGCAGTTCTTC

J gene: TRBJ2-3
D gene: TRBD2
clone size: -
V gene: TRBV11-2
CDR3 protein: CASSSTSGITLDTQYF
CDR3 DNA: TGTGCCAGCAGCTCTACTAGCGGCATCACATTAGATACGCAGTATTTT

J gene: TRBJ1-2
D gene: -
clone size: -
V gene: TRBV28
CDR3 protein: CASLLSQGDYGYTF
CDR3 DNA: TGTGCCAGCCTTTTATCCCAAGGGGACTATGGCTACACCTTC

J gene: TRBJ2-7
D gene: -
clone size: -
V gene: TRBV6-2/TRBV6-3
CDR3 protein: CASSSNMGGYEQYF
CDR3 DNA: TGTGCCAGCAGTTCGAATATGGGGGGCTACGAGCAGTACTTC